One and the same sample provided the 7 T cell receptor beta chains below, sequenced in a study of blood T cell repertoires in COVID-19 (dated by TCRdb to 2019 to 2021). The library was obtained by the immunoSEQ multiplex PCR assay. Not all clones reach the TCRdb copy of this immuneACCESS table, which keeps in-frame sequences only. Checked studies attribute under half of the gap to unresolved V genes and leave the rest unexplained. A total of about 140,000 clones appear in this sample, approximately 80% of them only once. Around 17% of the sample rests with the top ten. The sample consisted of peripheral blood. The source of these receptors is a middle-aged man with acute or convalescent COVID-19.

Here the CDR3 DNA reads TGTGCCAGCAGTAGGGGGACAGGAAGGGAGGGTGGCTACACCTTC. Translation: CASSRGTGREGGYTF. The chain uses TRBV27 and TRBJ1-2; 8 nucleotides agree with TRBD1. The ends lost 5 bases at V and 7 bases at J; junction bases unmatched: 12. The germline V gene encodes CDR1 MNHEY and CDR2 SMNVEV (reference sequence). CDR3 length equals 15 residues.

In the case of this clone: Mismatch with germline at one junction end may stem from a read error. The V gene is TRBV7-2, the J gene TRBJ2-3; D is possibly TRBD1 (8 bases). The germline V gene has CDR1 SGHTA and CDR2 FQGNSA. This CDR3 region has 14 residues. CDR3 DNA: TGTGCCAGCAGCTTAGACAGCGGGACAGGTACGCAGTATTTT. Its translation is CASSLDSGTGTQYF.

The V call is TRBV30, the J call TRBJ1-2; 9 bases fit TRBD1. The CDR3 loop spans 13 amino acids. CDR1 and CDR2 (germline): GTSNPN, SVGIG (reference sequence). The junction had 6 bases not matched to a gene; V was cut back by 2 bases and J by 8 bases. CDR3 sequence reads: CAWSTGGKTGYTF. CDR3 in DNA: TGTGCCTGGAGTACAGGGGGCAAAACCGGCTACACCTTC.

This clone was found a few times. The chain joins TRBV5-1 to TRBJ1-1; 11 nucleotides agree with TRBD1. The CDR3 totals 15 residues. CDR1 SGHRS and CDR2 YFSETQ come from the germline V gene. V shed 8 bases, J shed 1 base, and the junction held 7 bases outside the gene matches. The CDR3 DNA reads TGCGCCAGTCGGACAGGGGGCTTCTCGAACACTGAAGCTTTCTTT. It translates to CASRTGGFSNTEAFF.

Only one count was recorded for this clone. The chain couples TRBV18 to TRBJ2-3, with TRBD2 matching over 8 bases. Per the germline V gene, CDR1 is KGHSH and CDR2 is LQKENI. Losses at the gene ends were 5 bases for V and 7 bases for J; bases not matched to a gene: 11. The CDR3 is made up of 15 amino acids. The CDR3 is CASSTGLSGGNTQYF. The DNA of the CDR3 is TGTGCCAGCTCAACCGGGTTGAGCGGGGGTAATACGCAGTATTTT.

The rearrangement links TRBV7-9 to TRBJ2-5; D is unresolved. Germline V CDR1 and CDR2: SEHNR, FQNEAQ (reference sequence). The CDR3 spans 13 residues. V was cut by 5 bases and J by 2 bases, with 9 bases left in between. This CDR3 reads CASSPPRQETQYF. CDR3 in DNA: TGTGCCAGCAGCCCCCCTAGACAAGAGACCCAGTACTTC.

The V call is TRBV9, the J call TRBJ1-2, with D possibly TRBD1 on 6 matching bases. Trimming pared 4 bases from V and 7 bases from J, leaving 26 bases between. CDR3 length: 17 residues. The germline CDR1 and CDR2 sequences are SGDLS and YYNGEE. Here the CDR3 DNA reads TGTGCCAGCAGCTCACTGGCACAGGGCCCCGGAAAGCGTGGCTACACCTTC. Its protein product is CASSSLAQGPGKRGYTF.